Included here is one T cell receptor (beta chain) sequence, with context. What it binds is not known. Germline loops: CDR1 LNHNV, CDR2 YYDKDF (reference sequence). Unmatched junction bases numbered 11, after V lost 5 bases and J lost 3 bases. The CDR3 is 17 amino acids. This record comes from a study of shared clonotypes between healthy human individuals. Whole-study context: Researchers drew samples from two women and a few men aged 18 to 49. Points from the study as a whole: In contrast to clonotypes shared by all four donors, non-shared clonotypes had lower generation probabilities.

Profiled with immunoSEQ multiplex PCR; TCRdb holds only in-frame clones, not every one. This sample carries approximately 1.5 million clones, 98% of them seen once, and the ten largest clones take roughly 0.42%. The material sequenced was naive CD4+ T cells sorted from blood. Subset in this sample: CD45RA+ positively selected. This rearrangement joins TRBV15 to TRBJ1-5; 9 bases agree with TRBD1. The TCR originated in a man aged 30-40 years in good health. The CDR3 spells CATSVDRGRGNNQPQHF. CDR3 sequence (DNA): TGTGCCACCAGCGTTGACAGGGGGAGGGGGAACAATCAGCCCCAGCATTTT.